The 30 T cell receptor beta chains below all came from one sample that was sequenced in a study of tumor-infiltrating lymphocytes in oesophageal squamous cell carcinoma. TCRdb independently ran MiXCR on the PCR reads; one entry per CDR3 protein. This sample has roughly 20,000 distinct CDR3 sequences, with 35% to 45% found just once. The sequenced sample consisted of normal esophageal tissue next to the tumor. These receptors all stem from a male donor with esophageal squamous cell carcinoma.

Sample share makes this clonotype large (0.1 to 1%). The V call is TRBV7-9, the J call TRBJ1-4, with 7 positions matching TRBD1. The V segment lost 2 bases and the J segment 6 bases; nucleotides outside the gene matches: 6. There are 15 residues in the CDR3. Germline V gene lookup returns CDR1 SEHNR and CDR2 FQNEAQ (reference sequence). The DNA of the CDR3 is TGTGCCAGCAGCTTAAGGACAGGCTCTTATGAAAAACTGTTTTTT. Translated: CASSLRTGSYEKLFF. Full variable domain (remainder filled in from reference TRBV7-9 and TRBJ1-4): DTGVSQNPRHKITKRGQNVTFRCDPISEHNRLYWYRQTLGQGPEFLTYFQNEAQLEKSRLLSDRFSAERPKGSFSTLEIQRTEQGDSAMYLCASSLRTGSYEKLFFGSGTQLSVL.

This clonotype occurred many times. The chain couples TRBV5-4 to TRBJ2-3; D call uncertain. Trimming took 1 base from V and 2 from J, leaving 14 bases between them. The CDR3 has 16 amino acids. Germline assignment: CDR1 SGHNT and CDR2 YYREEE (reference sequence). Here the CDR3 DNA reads TGTGCCAGCAGCTTGTATGGACGCGCCGCCACAGATACGCAGTATTTT. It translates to CASSLYGRAATDTQYF. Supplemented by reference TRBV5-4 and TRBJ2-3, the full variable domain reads ETGVTQSPTHLIKTRGQQVTLRCSSQSGHNTVSWYQQALGQGPQFIFQYYREEENGRGNFPPRFSGLQFPNYSSELNVNALELDDSALYLCASSLYGRAATDTQYFGPGTRLTVL.

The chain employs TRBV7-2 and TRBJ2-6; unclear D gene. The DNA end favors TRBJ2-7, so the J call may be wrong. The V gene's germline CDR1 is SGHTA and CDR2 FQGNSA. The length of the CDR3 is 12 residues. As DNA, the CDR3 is TGTGCCAGCAGCCCTTCGAGGAACGAGCAGTACTTC. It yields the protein CASSPSRNEQYF.

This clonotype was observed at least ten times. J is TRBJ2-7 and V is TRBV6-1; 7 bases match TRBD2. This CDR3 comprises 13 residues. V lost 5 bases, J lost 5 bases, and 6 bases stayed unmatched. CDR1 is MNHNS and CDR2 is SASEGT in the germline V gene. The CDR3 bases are TGTGCCAGCAGTTGGGGGGGATCGGACGAGCAGTACTTC. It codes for CASSWGGSDEQYF.

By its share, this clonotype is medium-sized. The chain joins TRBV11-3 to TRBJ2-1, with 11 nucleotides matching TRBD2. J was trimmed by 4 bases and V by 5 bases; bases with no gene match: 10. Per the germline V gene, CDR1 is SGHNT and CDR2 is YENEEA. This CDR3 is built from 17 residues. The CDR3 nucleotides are TGTGCCAGCAGCCGTTGGTTGACTAGCGGGACTTACAATGAGCAGTTCTTC. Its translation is CASSRWLTSGTYNEQFF.

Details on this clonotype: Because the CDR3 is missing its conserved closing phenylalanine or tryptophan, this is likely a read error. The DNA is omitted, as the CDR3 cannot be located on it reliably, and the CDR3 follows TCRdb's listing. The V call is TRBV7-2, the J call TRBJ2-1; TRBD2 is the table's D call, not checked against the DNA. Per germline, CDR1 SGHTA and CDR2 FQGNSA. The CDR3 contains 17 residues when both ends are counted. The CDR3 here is CASSSRSGPQYGYTFGS.

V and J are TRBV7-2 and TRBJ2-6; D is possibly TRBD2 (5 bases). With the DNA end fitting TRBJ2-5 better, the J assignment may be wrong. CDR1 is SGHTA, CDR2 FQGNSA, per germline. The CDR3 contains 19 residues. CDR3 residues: CASSFPPRGRGNRQETQYF. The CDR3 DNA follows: TGTGCCAGCAGCTTCCCCCCGCGTGGTAGAGGGAACCGTCAAGAGACCCAGTACTTC.

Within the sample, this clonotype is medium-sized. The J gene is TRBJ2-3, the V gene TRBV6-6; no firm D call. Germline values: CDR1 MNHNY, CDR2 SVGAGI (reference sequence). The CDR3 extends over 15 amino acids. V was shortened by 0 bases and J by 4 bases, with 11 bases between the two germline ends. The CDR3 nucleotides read TGTGCCAGCAGTTACTCCTATGGCATCCCAGATACGCAGTATTTT. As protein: CASSYSYGIPDTQYF.

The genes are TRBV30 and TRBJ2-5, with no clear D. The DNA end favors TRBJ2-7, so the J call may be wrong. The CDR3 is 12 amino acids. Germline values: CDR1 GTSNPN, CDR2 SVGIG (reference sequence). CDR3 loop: CAWSLVDYEQYF. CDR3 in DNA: TGTGCCTGGAGTCTAGTGGATTACGAGCAGTACTTC.

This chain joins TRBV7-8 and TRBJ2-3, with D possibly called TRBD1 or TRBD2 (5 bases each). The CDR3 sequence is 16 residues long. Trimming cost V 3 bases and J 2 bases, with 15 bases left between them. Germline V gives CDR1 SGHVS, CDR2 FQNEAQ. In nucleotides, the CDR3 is TGTGCCAGCAGCTTGCTACCGGGGACGATCACAGATACGCAGTATTTT. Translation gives CASSLLPGTITDTQYF. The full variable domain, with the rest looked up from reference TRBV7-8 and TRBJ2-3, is GAGVSQSPRYKVAKRGQDVALRCDPISGHVSLFWYQQALGQGPEFLTYFQNEAQLDKSGLPSDRFFAERPEGSVSTLKIQRTQQEDSAVYLCASSLLPGTITDTQYFGPGTRLTVL.

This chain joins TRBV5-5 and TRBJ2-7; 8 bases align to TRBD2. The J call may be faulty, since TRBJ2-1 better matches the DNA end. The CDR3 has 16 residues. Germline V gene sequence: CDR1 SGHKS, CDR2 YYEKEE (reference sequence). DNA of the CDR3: TGTGCCAGCAGCTCCTGGACTAGCAGGATCTACAATGAGCAGTTCTTC. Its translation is CASSSWTSRIYNEQFF.

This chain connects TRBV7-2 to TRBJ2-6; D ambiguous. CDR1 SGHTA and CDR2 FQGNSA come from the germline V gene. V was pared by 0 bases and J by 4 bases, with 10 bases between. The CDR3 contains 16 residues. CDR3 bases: TGTGCCAGCAGCTTAGCGGTCGGCTTCGGGGCCAACGTCCTGACTTTC. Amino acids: CASSLAVGFGANVLTF.

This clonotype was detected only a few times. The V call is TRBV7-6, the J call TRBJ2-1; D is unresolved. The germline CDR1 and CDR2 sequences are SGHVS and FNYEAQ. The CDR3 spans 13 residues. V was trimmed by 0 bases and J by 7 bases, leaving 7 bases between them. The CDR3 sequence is CASSLADGNEQFF. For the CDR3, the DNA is TGTGCCAGCAGCTTAGCCGACGGGAATGAGCAGTTCTTC.

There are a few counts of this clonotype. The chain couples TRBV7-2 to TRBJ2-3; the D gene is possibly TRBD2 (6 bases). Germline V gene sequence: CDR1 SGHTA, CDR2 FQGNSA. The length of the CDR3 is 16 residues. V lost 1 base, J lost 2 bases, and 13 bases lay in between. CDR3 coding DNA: TGTGCCAGCAGCTTAGTGGCTAGCGAATACACAGATACGCAGTATTTT. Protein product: CASSLVASEYTDTQYF.

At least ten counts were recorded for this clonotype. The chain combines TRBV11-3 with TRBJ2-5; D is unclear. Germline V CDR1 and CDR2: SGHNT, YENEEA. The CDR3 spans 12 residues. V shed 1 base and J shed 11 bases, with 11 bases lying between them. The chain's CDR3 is CASSLGWREQYF. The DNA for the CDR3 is TGTGCCAGCAGCTTAGGTTGGCGTGAGCAGTACTTC.

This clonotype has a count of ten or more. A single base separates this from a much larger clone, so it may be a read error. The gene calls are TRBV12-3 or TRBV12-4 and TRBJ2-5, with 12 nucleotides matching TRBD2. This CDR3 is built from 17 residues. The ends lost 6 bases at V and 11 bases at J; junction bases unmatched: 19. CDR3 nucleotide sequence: TGTGCCAGCAGCCGACTAGCGGGAGTACTTAGGGACAATGAGCAGTACTTC. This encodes CASSRLAGVLRDNEQYF.

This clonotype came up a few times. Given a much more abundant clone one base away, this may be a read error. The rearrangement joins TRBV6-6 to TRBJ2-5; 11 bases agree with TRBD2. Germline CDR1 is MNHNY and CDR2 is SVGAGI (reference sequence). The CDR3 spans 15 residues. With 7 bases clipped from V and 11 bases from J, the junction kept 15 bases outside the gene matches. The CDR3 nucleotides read TGTGCCAGCACAATAGCGGGAGGGTCCTACAATGAGCAGTACTTC. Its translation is CASTIAGGSYNEQYF.

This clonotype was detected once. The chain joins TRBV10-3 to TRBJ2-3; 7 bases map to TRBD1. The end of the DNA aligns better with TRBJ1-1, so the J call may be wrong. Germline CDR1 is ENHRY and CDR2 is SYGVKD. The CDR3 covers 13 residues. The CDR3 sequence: CAITTGENTEAFF. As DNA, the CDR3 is TGTGCCATCACTACAGGGGAAAACACTGAAGCTTTCTTT.

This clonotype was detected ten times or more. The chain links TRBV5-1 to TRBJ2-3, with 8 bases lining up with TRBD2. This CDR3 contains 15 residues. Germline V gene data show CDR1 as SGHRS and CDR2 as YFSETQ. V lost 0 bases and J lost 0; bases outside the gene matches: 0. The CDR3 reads CASSLASGSTDTQYF. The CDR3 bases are TGCGCCAGCAGCTTGGCTAGCGGGAGCACAGATACGCAGTATTTT.

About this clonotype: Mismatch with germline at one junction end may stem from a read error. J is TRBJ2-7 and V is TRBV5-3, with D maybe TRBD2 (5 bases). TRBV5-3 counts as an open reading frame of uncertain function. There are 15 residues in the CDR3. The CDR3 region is CASSLAGYGTGELYF. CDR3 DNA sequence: TGTGCCAGCAGCTTGGCCGGTTATGGCACCGGGGAGCTGTACTTC.

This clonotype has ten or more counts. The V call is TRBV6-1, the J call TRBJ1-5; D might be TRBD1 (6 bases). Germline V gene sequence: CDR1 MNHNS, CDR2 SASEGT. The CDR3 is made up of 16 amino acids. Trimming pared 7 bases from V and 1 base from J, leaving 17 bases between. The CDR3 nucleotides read TGTGCCAGCACCCACGGAGGGGGAGCAAGCAATCAGCCCCAGCATTTT. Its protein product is CASTHGGGASNQPQHF.

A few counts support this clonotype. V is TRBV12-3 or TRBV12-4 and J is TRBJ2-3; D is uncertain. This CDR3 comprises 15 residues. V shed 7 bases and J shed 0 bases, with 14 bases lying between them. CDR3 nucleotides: TGTGCCAGCACCCCCCGACGGATCAGCACAGATACGCAGTATTTT. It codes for CASTPRRISTDTQYF.

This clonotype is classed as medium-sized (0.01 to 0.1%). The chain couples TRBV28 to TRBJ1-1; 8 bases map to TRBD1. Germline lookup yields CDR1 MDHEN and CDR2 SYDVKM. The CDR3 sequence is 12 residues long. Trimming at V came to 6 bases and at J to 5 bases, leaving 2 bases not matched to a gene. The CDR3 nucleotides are TGTGCCAGCAGGGACAGGGTTACTGAAGCTTTCTTT. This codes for CASRDRVTEAFF.

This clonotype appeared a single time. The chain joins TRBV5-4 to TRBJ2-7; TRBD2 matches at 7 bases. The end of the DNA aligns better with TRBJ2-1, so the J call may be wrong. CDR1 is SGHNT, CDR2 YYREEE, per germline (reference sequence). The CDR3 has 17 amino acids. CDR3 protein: CASSLEASGPLANEQFF. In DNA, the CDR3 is TGTGCCAGCAGCTTGGAGGCTAGCGGACCATTGGCCAATGAGCAGTTCTTC.

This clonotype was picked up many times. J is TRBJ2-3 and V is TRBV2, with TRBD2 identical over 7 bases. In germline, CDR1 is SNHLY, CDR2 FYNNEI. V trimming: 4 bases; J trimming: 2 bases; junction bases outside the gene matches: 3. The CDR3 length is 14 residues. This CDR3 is CASSVTSATDTQYF. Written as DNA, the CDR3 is TGTGCCAGCAGTGTCACTAGCGCCACAGATACGCAGTATTTT.

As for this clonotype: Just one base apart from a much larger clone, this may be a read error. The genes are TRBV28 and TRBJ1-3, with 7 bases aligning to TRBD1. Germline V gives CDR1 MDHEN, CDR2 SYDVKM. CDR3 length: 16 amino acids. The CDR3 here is CANSPPGDSRRHTIYF. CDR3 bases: TGTGCCAACAGTCCACCAGGGGACAGTAGAAGGCACACCATATATTTT.

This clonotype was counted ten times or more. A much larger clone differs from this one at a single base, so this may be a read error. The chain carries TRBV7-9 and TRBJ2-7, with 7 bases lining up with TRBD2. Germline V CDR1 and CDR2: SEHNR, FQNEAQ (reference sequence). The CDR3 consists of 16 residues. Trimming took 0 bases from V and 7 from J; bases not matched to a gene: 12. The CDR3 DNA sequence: TGTGCCAGCAGCTTAGCGCGGAGCGGGACGTACAATGAGCAGTACTTC. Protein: CASSLARSGTYNEQYF.

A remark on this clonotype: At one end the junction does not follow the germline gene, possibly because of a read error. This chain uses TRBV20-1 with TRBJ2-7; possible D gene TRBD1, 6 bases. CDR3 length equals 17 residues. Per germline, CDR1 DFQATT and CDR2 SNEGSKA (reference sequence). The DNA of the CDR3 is TGCAGTGCTAGAGATGATGGGATTCGGACAGAGAGGGAGACCCAGTTATTC. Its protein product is CSARDDGIRTERETQLF.

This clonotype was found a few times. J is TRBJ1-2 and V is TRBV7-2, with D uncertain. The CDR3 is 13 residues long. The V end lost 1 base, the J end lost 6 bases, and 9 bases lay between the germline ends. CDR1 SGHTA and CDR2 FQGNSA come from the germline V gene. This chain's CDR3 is CASSLGRFDGYTF. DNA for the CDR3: TGTGCCAGCAGCTTAGGCCGTTTCGATGGCTACACCTTC.

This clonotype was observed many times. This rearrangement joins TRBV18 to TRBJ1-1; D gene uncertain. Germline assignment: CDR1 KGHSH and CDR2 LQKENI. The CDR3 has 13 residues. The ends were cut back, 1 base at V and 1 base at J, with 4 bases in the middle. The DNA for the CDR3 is TGTGCCAGCTCACCACTGCAGAACACTGAAGCTTTCTTT. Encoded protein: CASSPLQNTEAFF.